The 6 T cell receptor beta chains presented below share a single source sample, sequenced in a study of blood T cell repertoires in COVID-19. Profiling relied on immunoSEQ multiplex PCR, and the TCRdb table lists in-frame clones only, not all of them. In the table there are a few hundred thousand clones, around nine tenths of which are singletons. The sample consisted of peripheral blood. The receptors stem from a man between 50 and 59 years old with acute or convalescent COVID-19.

The chain carries TRBV19 and TRBJ1-4; D perhaps matches TRBD1 (5 bases). V gave up 9 bases and J gave up 0 bases, with 8 bases separating them. The CDR3 is made up of 13 amino acids. In germline, CDR1 is LNHDA, CDR2 SQIVND (reference sequence). The CDR3 sequence is CASQGTTNEKLFF. Written as DNA, the CDR3 is TGTGCCAGCCAGGGTACAACTAATGAAAAACTGTTTTTT.

This clone was picked up a small number of times. The chain is built from TRBV6-1 and TRBJ2-1; a weak D match, TRBD1 (5 bases). Germline CDR1 is MNHNS and CDR2 is SASEGT. Deletions cut 1 base from V and 6 bases from J, with 10 bases between. CDR3 length: 14 residues. The CDR3 nucleotides are TGTGCCAGCAGTGAAGTCAGGGTCGGCAATGAGCAGTTCTTC. Protein product: CASSEVRVGNEQFF.

This clone was detected only a few times. The CDR3 DNA reads as TGTGCCAGCAGGCCAGACGGAGCAACTAATGAAAAACTGTTTTTT. Its translation: CASRPDGATNEKLFF. This sequence joins TRBV2 and TRBJ1-4; no clear D gene. Germline V gene lookup returns CDR1 SNHLY and CDR2 FYNNEI. V dropped 6 bases and J dropped 0 bases, with 11 bases sitting between them. The length of the CDR3 is 15 residues.

V and J are TRBV19 and TRBJ2-5, with D possibly TRBD1 on 6 matching bases. Germline-derived CDR1 and CDR2 are LNHDA and SQIVND (reference sequence). Trimming cost V 4 bases and J 4 bases, with 13 bases left between them. The CDR3 is 14 amino acids. The CDR3 DNA is TGTGCCAGTAGTACACAGGGTTATGGAGAGACCCAGTACTTC. Its translation is CASSTQGYGETQYF.

This sequence joins TRBV30 and TRBJ2-1, with D maybe TRBD1 (6 bases). Germline CDR1 reads GTSNPN; CDR2 reads SVGIG (reference sequence). V dropped 3 bases and J dropped 6 bases, with 15 bases sitting between them. The CDR3 has 14 residues. This CDR3 is CAWSVRGWSNEQFF. For the CDR3, the DNA is TGTGCCTGGAGCGTCAGGGGTTGGAGCAATGAGCAGTTCTTC. Variable domain in full (rest from reference TRBV30 and TRBJ2-1): SQTIHQWPATLVQPVGSPLSLECTVEGTSNPNLYWYRQAAGRGLQLLFYSVGIGQISSEVPQNLSASRPQDRQFILSSKKLLLSDSGFYLCAWSVRGWSNEQFFGPGTRLTVL.

The chain employs TRBV3-1 (or the pseudogene TRBV3-2) and TRBJ1-5; D is ambiguous. The CDR3 is made up of 13 amino acids. Trimming shortened V by 1 base and J by 6 bases, and 7 bases separated the two germline ends. Germline assignment: CDR1 LGHDT and CDR2 YNNKEL (reference sequence). The CDR3 DNA is TGTGCCAGCAGCCAAGCGGGTCCTCAGCCCCAGCATTTT. It translates to CASSQAGPQPQHF.